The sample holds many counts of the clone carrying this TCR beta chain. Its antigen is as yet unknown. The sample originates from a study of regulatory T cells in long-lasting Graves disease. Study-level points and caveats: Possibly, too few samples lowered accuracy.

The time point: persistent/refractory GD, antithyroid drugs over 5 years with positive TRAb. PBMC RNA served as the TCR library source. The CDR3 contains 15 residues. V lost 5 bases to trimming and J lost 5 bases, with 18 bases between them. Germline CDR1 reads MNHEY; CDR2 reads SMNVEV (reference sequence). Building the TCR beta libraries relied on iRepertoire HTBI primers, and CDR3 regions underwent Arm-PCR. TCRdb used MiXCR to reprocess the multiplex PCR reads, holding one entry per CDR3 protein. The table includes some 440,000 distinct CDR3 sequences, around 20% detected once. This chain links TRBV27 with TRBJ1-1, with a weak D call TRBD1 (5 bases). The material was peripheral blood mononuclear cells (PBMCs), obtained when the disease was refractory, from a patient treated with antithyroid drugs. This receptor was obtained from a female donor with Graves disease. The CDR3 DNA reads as TGTGCCAGCAGTGCCCAGGGAGGCCGGAGTACTGAAGCTTTCTTT. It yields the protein CASSAQGGRSTEAFF.